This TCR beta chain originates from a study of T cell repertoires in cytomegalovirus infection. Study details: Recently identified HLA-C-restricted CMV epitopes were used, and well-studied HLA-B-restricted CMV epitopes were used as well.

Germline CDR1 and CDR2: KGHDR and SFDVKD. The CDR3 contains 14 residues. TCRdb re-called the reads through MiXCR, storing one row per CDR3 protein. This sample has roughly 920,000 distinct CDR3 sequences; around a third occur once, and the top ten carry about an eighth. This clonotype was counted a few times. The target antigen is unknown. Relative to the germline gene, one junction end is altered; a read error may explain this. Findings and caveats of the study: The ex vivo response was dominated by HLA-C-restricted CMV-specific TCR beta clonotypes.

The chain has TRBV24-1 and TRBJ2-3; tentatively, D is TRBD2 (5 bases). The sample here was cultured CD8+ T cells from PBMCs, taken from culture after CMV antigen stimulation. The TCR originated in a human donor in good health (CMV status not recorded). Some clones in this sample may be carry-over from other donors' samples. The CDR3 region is CATSEGDPGDTQYF. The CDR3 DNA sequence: TGTGCCACAAGTGAGGGCGATCCTGGGGATACGCAGTATTTT.